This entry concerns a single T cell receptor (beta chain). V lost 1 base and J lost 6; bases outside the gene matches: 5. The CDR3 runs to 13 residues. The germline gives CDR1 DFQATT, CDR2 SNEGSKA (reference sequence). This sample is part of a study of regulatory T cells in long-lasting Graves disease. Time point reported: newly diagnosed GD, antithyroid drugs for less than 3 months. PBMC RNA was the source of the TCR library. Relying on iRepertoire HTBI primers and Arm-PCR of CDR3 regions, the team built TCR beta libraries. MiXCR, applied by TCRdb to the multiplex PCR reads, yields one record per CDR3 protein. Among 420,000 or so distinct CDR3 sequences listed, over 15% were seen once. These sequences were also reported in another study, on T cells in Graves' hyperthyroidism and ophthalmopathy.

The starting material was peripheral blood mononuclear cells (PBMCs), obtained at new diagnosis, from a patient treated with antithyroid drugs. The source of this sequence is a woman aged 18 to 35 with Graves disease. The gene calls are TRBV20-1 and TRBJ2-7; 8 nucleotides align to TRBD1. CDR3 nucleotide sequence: TGCAGTGCTAGAGGACAGGGGAGTCGCGAGCAGTACTTC. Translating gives CSARGQGSREQYF.